One and the same sample provided the 19 T cell receptor beta chains below, sequenced in a study of T cell repertoires in cytomegalovirus infection. MiXCR, applied by TCRdb to the reads, yields one record per CDR3 protein. The sample holds around 440,000 distinct CDR3 sequences; about 11% are singletons and the top ten take roughly 10%. The specimen sequenced was PBMCs. These receptors all stem from a human donor in good health (CMV status not recorded). Some clones in this sample may be carry-over from other donors' samples.

This clonotype has a handful of counts. The CDR3, as DNA: TGTGCCACCTCTCCGGGCACCGGGGAGCTGTTTTTT. It encodes CATSPGTGELFF. The V and J genes are TRBV19 and TRBJ2-2; no definite D call. Germline V gene data show CDR1 as LNHDA and CDR2 as SQIVND (reference sequence). Trimming cost V 10 bases and J 4 bases, with 10 bases left between them. This CDR3 has 12 residues. The entire variable domain, with the rest obtained from reference TRBV19 and TRBJ2-2, is as follows: DGGITQSPKYLFRKEGQNVTLSCEQNLNHDAMYWYRQDPGQGLRLIYYSQIVNDFQKGDIAEGYSVSREKKESFPLTVTSAQKNPTAFYLCATSPGTGELFFGEGSRLTVL.

The gene calls are TRBV6-1 and TRBJ2-2; no clear D gene. The V gene's germline CDR1 is MNHNS and CDR2 SASEGT. With 8 bases removed from V and 0 bases from J, the gap between germline ends came to 10 bases. CDR3 length: 14 residues. This CDR3 reads CASLSLANTGELFF. CDR3 nucleotide sequence: TGTGCCAGCTTGAGCCTGGCGAACACCGGGGAGCTGTTTTTT.

This clonotype was seen repeatedly, ten times or more. This chain uses TRBV19 with TRBJ2-1; 10 bases are shared with TRBD1. The CDR3 runs to 17 residues. J was trimmed by 0 bases and V by 9 bases; bases with no gene match: 11. Germline values: CDR1 LNHDA, CDR2 SQIVND (reference sequence). This chain's CDR3 is CARNLRDRGSSYNEQFF. The CDR3 DNA follows: TGTGCCAGGAATCTCCGGGACAGGGGATCCTCCTACAATGAGCAGTTCTTC.

There are many counts of this clonotype. J is TRBJ1-3 and V is TRBV6-6; 7 nucleotides agree with TRBD1. Trimming cost V 2 bases and J 0 bases; bases outside gene matches: 10. CDR1 MNHNY and CDR2 SVGAGI come from the germline V gene (reference sequence). The CDR3 runs to 18 residues. CDR3 DNA: TGTGCCAGCAGTTACCCCCTAACAGGGGCTCTCTCTGGAAACACCATATATTTT. Translation gives CASSYPLTGALSGNTIYF.

This clonotype was picked up many times. The chain has TRBV11-1 and TRBJ1-1; D gene unclear. Per the germline V gene, CDR1 is SGHAT and CDR2 is FQDESV (reference sequence). Trimming removed 2 bases from V and 2 bases from J, with 15 bases in between. The CDR3 contains 16 residues. The CDR3 DNA is TGTGCCAGCAGCTTATATGACGGCCGTTATAACACTGAAGCTTTCTTT. This codes for CASSLYDGRYNTEAFF.

This chain uses TRBV12-3 or TRBV12-4 with TRBJ1-2; the match to TRBD1 covers 9 bases. After removal of 10 bases from V and 7 bases from J, the junction contained 10 bases not matched to a gene. CDR3 size: 13 residues. The DNA for the CDR3 is TGTGCCATCATGTTTGGGGACAGGGTTGGCTACACCTTC. Translation gives CAIMFGDRVGYTF.

In this sample, this clonotype turned up many times. The V and J genes are TRBV7-2 and TRBJ1-2; the D is unclear. In germline, CDR1 is SGHTA, CDR2 FQGNSA. V shed 1 base and J shed 8 bases, with 2 bases lying between them. The CDR3 extends over 10 amino acids. In DNA form, the CDR3 reads TGTGCCAGCAGCTTAGACGGCTACACCTTC. The encoded protein is CASSLDGYTF.

This clonotype was observed a few times. This rearrangement joins TRBV29-1 to TRBJ2-1, with TRBD2 as a possible D gene (6 bases). With 5 bases removed from V and 6 bases from J, the gap between germline ends came to 11 bases. Germline V CDR1 and CDR2: SQVTM, ANQGSEA. The CDR3 is 12 residues long. This chain's CDR3 is CSVSKAGNEQFF. CDR3 DNA sequence: TGCAGCGTTTCTAAAGCGGGCAATGAGCAGTTCTTC.

This clonotype was observed a few times. This chain uses TRBV20-1 with TRBJ2-5, with D perhaps TRBD2 (6 bases). V was pared by 4 bases and J by 5 bases, with 17 bases between. CDR1 is DFQATT and CDR2 is SNEGSKA in the germline V gene (reference sequence). The length of the CDR3 is 14 residues. DNA for the CDR3: TGCAGTGCTAATAGCGGTTTCCGGCGGGAGACCCAGTACTTC. Translation gives CSANSGFRRETQYF.

The sample holds a few counts of this clonotype. V gene TRBV5-1 combines with J gene TRBJ2-7; 7 nucleotides line up with TRBD2. Germline V CDR1 and CDR2: SGHRS, YFSETQ. The length of the CDR3 is 14 residues. Unmatched junction bases numbered 7, after V lost 3 bases and J lost 4 bases. CDR3 bases: TGCGCCAGCAGCTACACCGAGCGGGGTTACGAGCAGTACTTC. It specifies CASSYTERGYEQYF.

The chain has TRBV9 and TRBJ2-1, with TRBD2 matching over 7 bases. Germline V CDR1 and CDR2: SGDLS, YYNGEE. The junction had 7 bases not matched to a gene; V was cut back by 7 bases and J by 3 bases. The CDR3 is 14 amino acids. The CDR3 DNA sequence: TGTGCCAGCGGGGGAGGGGCCTACTACAATGAGCAGTTCTTC. Its translation: CASGGGAYYNEQFF.

This clonotype was counted once. J is TRBJ2-5 and V is TRBV28; no firm D call. V was shortened by 2 bases and J by 0 bases, with 7 bases between the two germline ends. The CDR3 runs 14 residues. CDR1 is MDHEN, CDR2 SYDVKM, per germline. In DNA, the CDR3 is TGTGCCAGCAGTTTACTATCCAACCAAGAGACCCAGTACTTC. This translates into CASSLLSNQETQYF.

This clonotype has only a few counts. J is TRBJ1-4 and V is TRBV6-6; 7 positions match TRBD1. Losses at the gene ends were 6 bases for V and 5 bases for J; bases not matched to a gene: 9. The CDR3 runs to 15 residues. Germline lookup yields CDR1 MNHNY and CDR2 SVGAGI (reference sequence). CDR3 sequence: CASRTRTGLNEKLFF. For the CDR3, the DNA is TGTGCCAGCAGGACCAGGACAGGCTTAAATGAAAAACTGTTTTTT.

This clonotype was detected many times. The genes are TRBV10-3 and TRBJ1-1, with 8 bases aligning to TRBD1. The CDR3 loop spans 15 amino acids. Per the germline V gene, CDR1 is ENHRY and CDR2 is SYGVKD. V lost 7 bases to trimming and J lost 10 bases; unmatched junction nucleotides: 17. The CDR3 DNA sequence: TGTGCCATCAACGGTCCGGACAGGGAATTTAACGGAGCTTTCTTT. Translating it yields CAINGPDREFNGAFF.

In this sample, this clonotype turned up a few times. The chain recombines TRBV5-1 with TRBJ2-2; no firm D call. In germline, CDR1 is SGHRS, CDR2 YFSETQ. There are 13 residues in the CDR3. V gave up 7 bases and J gave up 1 base, with 8 bases separating them. The CDR3 loop reads CASAPGNTGELFF. The CDR3, as DNA: TGCGCCAGCGCCCCCGGGAACACCGGGGAGCTGTTTTTT.

This clonotype came up many times. The chain recombines TRBV6-1 with TRBJ1-2, with a possible D match to TRBD1 (5 bases). The V gene's germline CDR1 is MNHNS and CDR2 SASEGT. This CDR3 has 15 residues. V shed 3 bases and J shed 3 bases, with 14 bases lying between them. CDR3: CASSDAAGRHYGYTF. CDR3 DNA: TGTGCCAGCAGTGACGCGGCGGGGCGCCACTATGGCTACACCTTC.

Ten or more counts support this clonotype. This chain links TRBV12-3 or TRBV12-4 with TRBJ1-5; D is ambiguous. The CDR3 loop spans 15 amino acids. V lost 0 bases to trimming and J lost 3 bases, with 9 bases between them. The CDR3 bases are TGTGCCAGCAGTTTAGCGGCTCGGTACAATCAGCCCCAGCATTTT. Its translation is CASSLAARYNQPQHF.

This chain connects TRBV10-3 to TRBJ1-1; D is perhaps TRBD1 (5 bases). The CDR3 runs to 14 residues. Per germline, CDR1 ENHRY and CDR2 SYGVKD. The V gene lost 7 bases and the J gene lost 4 bases, with 16 bases spanning the gap. CDR3 in amino acids: CAINAQGSSTEAFF. DNA of the CDR3: TGTGCCATCAATGCGCAGGGATCAAGCACTGAAGCTTTCTTT.

Only a few counts were recorded for this clonotype. The CDR3 DNA sequence: TGTGCCAGTAATGGGGGATGGACAGGGGTCTCTGGGGCCAACGTCCTGACTTTC. Protein product: CASNGGWTGVSGANVLTF. The chain links TRBV19 to TRBJ2-6, with 9 positions matching TRBD1. The CDR3 has 18 residues. V shed 7 bases and J 0 bases; nucleotides not matched to a gene: 10. Germline CDR1 and CDR2: LNHDA and SQIVND (reference sequence). The variable domain in full, completed from reference TRBV19 and TRBJ2-6, reads DGGITQSPKYLFRKEGQNVTLSCEQNLNHDAMYWYRQDPGQGLRLIYYSQIVNDFQKGDIAEGYSVSREKKESFPLTVTSAQKNPTAFYLCASNGGWTGVSGANVLTFGAGSRLTVL.